The following is a T cell receptor beta chain sequence with its context. Germline V gene data show CDR1 as SQVTM and CDR2 as ANQGSEA. This CDR3 has 14 residues. V lost 6 bases and J 5 bases, leaving 19 bases between the germline ends. The data originate from a study of blood T cell repertoires in COVID-19. Generated by immunoSEQ multiplex PCR, the TCRdb table keeps only in-frame clones and is missing some. The sample has a few hundred thousand clones; almost 90% are singletons. Specimen: peripheral blood. The origin of this receptor is a woman aged 60 to 75 with COVID-19, enrolled during active disease. The chain employs TRBV29-1 and TRBJ1-1; D may be TRBD1 (5 bases). The CDR3 nucleotides read TGCAGCGTGGCGCCGGAGGGGCAAGGGACTGAAGCTTTCTTT. It translates to CSVAPEGQGTEAFF.